These T cell receptor beta chains were read from a single sample in a study of blood T cell repertoires in COVID-19. Profiled with immunoSEQ multiplex PCR; TCRdb holds only in-frame clones, not every one. In the table there are some 94,000 clones, around nine tenths of which are singletons. Sequenced input: peripheral blood. Receptors were obtained from a woman in her sixties or seventies with COVID-19, enrolled during active disease. Each CDR3 is given with its conserved first and last residue. The D gene is left open where the match is weak. Expanded clones get a size class; other rows say once, few or many, or leave the size out.

j_call	d_call	v_call	clone_size	cdr3_aa	cdr3_nt
TRBJ2-3	TRBD2	TRBV15	-	CAAEDGSGGRVDTQYF	TGTGCCGCCGAGGACGGGAGCGGGGGCAGGGTAGATACGCAGTATTTT
TRBJ2-6	TRBD2	TRBV27	few	CASSLAGFGANVLTF	TGTGCCAGCAGTCTAGCGGGTTTTGGGGCCAACGTCCTGACTTTC
TRBJ1-4	TRBD1	TRBV4-3	-	CASSQDLTGPTNEKLFF	TGCGCCAGCAGCCAAGATCTGACAGGGCCAACTAATGAAAAACTGTTTTTT
TRBJ1-2	TRBD1	TRBV10-1	-	CASSEGRQGGDYGYTF	TGCGCCAGCAGTGAGGGCAGACAGGGGGGAGACTATGGCTACACCTTC
TRBJ1-2	-	TRBV19	once	CASSMGAPNYGYTF	TGTGCCAGTAGTATGGGGGCGCCTAACTATGGCTACACCTTC
TRBJ2-7	TRBD1	TRBV6-5	-	CASRRGQSYEQYF	TGTGCCAGCAGGAGGGGACAGTCCTACGAGCAGTACTTC
TRBJ1-5	-	TRBV11-2	-	CASSRDRNQPQHF	TGTGCCAGCAGCCGTGACAGGAATCAGCCCCAGCATTTT
TRBJ1-1	-	TRBV19	once	CASSATGDTEAFF	TGTGCCAGTAGTGCCACGGGGGACACTGAAGCTTTCTTT
TRBJ2-7	-	TRBV9	-	CASSVGLYHEQYF	TGTGCCAGCAGCGTAGGGCTTTATCACGAGCAGTACTTC
TRBJ1-2	-	TRBV6-6	-	CASSSTDNYGYTF	TGTGCCAGCAGTTCGACAGATAACTATGGCTACACCTTC
TRBJ1-3	TRBD1	TRBV7-9	-	CASSQTGSSGNTIYF	TGTGCCAGCAGCCAGACAGGGAGCTCTGGAAACACCATATATTTT
TRBJ2-1	TRBD2	TRBV10-3	-	CAISDVLSGGSYNEQFF	TGTGCCATCAGCGACGTTTTATCCGGGGGGAGTTACAATGAGCAGTTCTTC
TRBJ2-7	-	TRBV6-5	-	CASKRRAYEQYF	TGTGCCAGCAAAAGGAGGGCCTACGAGCAGTACTTC
TRBJ2-7	TRBD2	TRBV19	-	CASTGSGLPYEQYF	TGTGCCAGTACCGGTAGCGGGCTCCCCTACGAGCAGTACTTC
TRBJ1-5	TRBD1	TRBV4-2	-	CASSPQGGTGDQPQHF	TGTGCCAGCAGCCCCCAGGGGGGGACAGGGGATCAGCCCCAGCATTTT
TRBJ1-5	TRBD1	TRBV7-2	-	CASSFTGTGIAQPQHF	TGTGCCAGCAGCTTCACCGGGACAGGGATTGCTCAGCCCCAGCATTTT
TRBJ2-1	TRBD2	TRBV10-2	-	CASSARGGAGYNEQFF	TGCGCCAGCAGTGCTCGCGGGGGGGCAGGATACAATGAGCAGTTCTTC
TRBJ1-5	TRBD1	TRBV9	-	CASSERGQGGQPQHF	TGTGCCAGCAGCGAAAGGGGACAGGGGGGTCAGCCCCAGCATTTT
TRBJ2-2	TRBD1	TRBV5-4	-	CASSTGQGRVGELFF	TGTGCCAGCAGCACTGGACAGGGGAGAGTCGGGGAGCTGTTTTTT
TRBJ1-1	TRBD1	TRBV24-1	-	CATRGTGGAFF	TGTGCCACCAGAGGGACAGGGGGGGCTTTCTTT
TRBJ2-7	-	TRBV7-2	-	CASSPGFHEQYF	TGTGCCAGCAGCCCAGGGTTCCACGAGCAGTACTTC
TRBJ1-2	-	TRBV28	-	CASSSPQGSYGYTF	TGTGCCAGCAGTTCTCCCCAGGGGAGCTATGGCTACACCTTC
TRBJ2-7	TRBD2	TRBV2	-	CASSLSGGGYYEQYF	TGTGCCAGCAGCCTAAGTGGCGGGGGGTACTACGAGCAGTACTTC
TRBJ1-3	TRBD1	TRBV7-2	-	CASSRGQGSSGNTIYF	TGTGCCAGCAGCAGAGGACAGGGTTCCTCTGGAAACACCATATATTTT
TRBJ1-6	-	TRBV2	-	CASSEIVEGPLHF	TGTGCCAGCAGTGAAATAGTGGAGGGGCCCCTCCACTTT
TRBJ2-5	TRBD1	TRBV6-5	few	CASSFSGTGGEPQYF	TGTGCCAGCAGTTTTTCCGGGACAGGGGGAGAGCCCCAGTACTTC
TRBJ1-1	-	TRBV2	-	CASSAGEGTEAFF	TGTGCCAGCAGTGCAGGGGAGGGCACTGAAGCTTTCTTT
TRBJ2-7	TRBD2	TRBV6-4	-	CASSPNLAGISYEQYF	TGTGCCAGCAGTCCAAACCTAGCGGGGATCTCCTACGAGCAGTACTTC
TRBJ2-3	-	TRBV30	-	CAWNRVDTQYF	TGTGCCTGGAACAGGGTCGATACGCAGTATTTT
TRBJ1-2	-	TRBV7-9	-	CASSLATPRDYGYTF	TGTGCCAGCAGCTTAGCGACCCCCAGGGACTATGGCTACACCTTC
TRBJ1-2	-	TRBV7-9	-	CASSLRTAILYGYTF	TGTGCCAGCAGCTTAAGAACAGCAATTTTATATGGCTACACCTTC
TRBJ2-1	TRBD2	TRBV2	-	CASSDSGGIYNEQFF	TGTGCCAGCAGCGATAGCGGGGGAATTTACAATGAGCAGTTCTTC
TRBJ1-4	TRBD1	TRBV3-1/TRBV3-2	-	CASSQGDIRRQGRAKLFF	TGTGCCAGCAGCCAGGGGGACATTCGGCGACAGGGACGGGCAAAACTGTTTTTT
TRBJ1-1	TRBD1	TRBV12-3/TRBV12-4	-	CASRGQGHTEAFF	TGTGCCAGCAGAGGACAGGGTCACACTGAAGCTTTCTTT
TRBJ1-2	-	TRBV6-5	-	CASSSVLLYGYTF	TGTGCCAGCAGTTCCGTCTTACTCTATGGCTACACCTTC
TRBJ1-2	TRBD1	TRBV6-5	-	CASSGQGVTGYTF	TGTGCCAGCAGCGGACAGGGCGTCACGGGCTACACCTTC
TRBJ2-3	-	TRBV27	few	CASSPNRVPDTQYF	TGTGCCAGCAGTCCCAACAGGGTACCTGATACGCAGTATTTT
TRBJ1-2	-	TRBV5-6	-	CASSLITGSGYTF	TGTGCCAGCAGCTTGATAACAGGGAGTGGCTACACCTTC
TRBJ1-2	-	TRBV19	-	CASRNSPLYGYTF	TGTGCCAGTCGGAATAGCCCCTTATATGGCTACACCTTC
TRBJ1-2	-	TRBV4-3	-	CASSQETAGGYTF	TGCGCCAGCAGCCAAGAGACGGCAGGTGGCTACACCTTC
TRBJ1-2	TRBD1	TRBV4-1	-	CASSQSRTGSNIAF	TGCGCCAGCAGCCAATCTCGGACAGGGAGTAATATTGCCTTC
TRBJ2-2	-	TRBV9	-	CASSGNGQGTTGELFF	TGTGCCAGCAGCGGAAATGGTCAGGGAACCACCGGGGAGCTGTTTTTT
TRBJ2-2	-	TRBV4-1	-	CASSQEARQGNTGELFF	TGCGCCAGCAGCCAAGAAGCACGGCAGGGAAACACCGGGGAGCTGTTTTTT
TRBJ1-4	-	TRBV6-5	-	CASSPRRDHEKLFF	TGTGCCAGCAGTCCCAGGCGGGATCATGAAAAACTGTTTTTT
TRBJ2-1	TRBD2	TRBV6-5	-	CASSLRLAEYNEQFF	TGTGCCAGCAGTCTACGACTAGCGGAATACAATGAGCAGTTCTTC
TRBJ1-1	-	TRBV7-9	once	CASSLSGIRMNTEAFF	TGTGCCAGCAGCTTATCGGGGATTAGAATGAACACTGAAGCTTTCTTT
TRBJ1-6	TRBD1	TRBV6-4	-	CASSQRTGGGSSPLHF	TGTGCCAGCAGCCAACGGACAGGGGGCGGGAGTTCACCCCTCCACTTT
TRBJ1-4	-	TRBV4-2	-	CASSQGQTTNEKLFF	TGTGCCAGCAGCCAAGGACAGACAACTAATGAAAAACTGTTTTTT
TRBJ2-2	TRBD1	TRBV5-1	-	CASDNGQGATGELFF	TGCGCCAGCGACAATGGACAGGGCGCCACCGGGGAGCTGTTTTTT
TRBJ2-7	TRBD1	TRBV6-2/TRBV6-3	-	CASSTRPGGYEQYF	TGTGCCAGCAGTACCCGGCCAGGGGGCTACGAGCAGTACTTC
TRBJ1-6	-	TRBV9	-	CASSVVGQLGGNSPLHF	TGTGCCAGCAGCGTAGTTGGACAGCTGGGCGGTAATTCACCCCTCCACTTT
TRBJ2-7	TRBD1	TRBV11-2	-	CASSVPGTGTREQYF	TGTGCCAGCAGCGTACCCGGGACAGGGACTCGCGAGCAGTACTTC
TRBJ1-3	TRBD1	TRBV9	-	CASSRDRRNTIYF	TGTGCCAGCAGCAGGGACAGGCGAAACACCATATATTTT
TRBJ2-2	-	TRBV10-3	-	CAISESWTTNTGELFF	TGTGCCATCAGTGAGTCCTGGACTACTAACACCGGGGAGCTGTTTTTT
TRBJ2-5	TRBD2	TRBV7-2	-	CASSLSWGGQETQYF	TGTGCCAGCAGCCTATCATGGGGGGGCCAAGAGACCCAGTACTTC